These T cell receptor beta chains were read from a single sample in a study of cytomegalovirus exposure and HLA in healthy donors. Clones were sequenced by immunoSEQ multiplex PCR, and TCRdb holds only the in-frame ones, with some missing. The sample holds some 70,000 clones, around 88% seen once. Sequencing input: PBMCs. These receptors all stem from a woman between 18 and 29 years old in good health and CMV-seronegative. CDR3s include the opening cysteine and the closing phenylalanine or tryptophan. A D gene is named only where the DNA matches it firmly. Clone size, where shown, is once, few, many, or a class for clones that have expanded.

v_gene: TRBV27
d_gene: TRBD1
j_gene: TRBJ2-2
abundance: .
CDR3aa: CASSLRSQRWGQGNTNTGELFF
CDR3nt: TGTGCCAGCAGTTTAAGAAGCCAAAGGTGGGGACAGGGGAACACGAACACCGGGGAGCTGTTTTTT

v_gene: TRBV18
d_gene: .
j_gene: TRBJ2-1
abundance: once
CDR3aa: CASSPRGTGANEQFF
CDR3nt: TGTGCCAGCTCACCACGGGGGACTGGGGCCAATGAGCAGTTCTTC

v_gene: TRBV5-6
d_gene: TRBD1
j_gene: TRBJ2-1
abundance: .
CDR3aa: CASSETGTGVNWEFF
CDR3nt: TGTGCCAGCAGCGAAACCGGGACAGGGGTGAATTGGGAGTTCTTC

v_gene: TRBV2
d_gene: .
j_gene: TRBJ2-3
abundance: .
CDR3aa: CASRALASSDTQYF
CDR3nt: TGTGCCAGCAGGGCGTTAGCGAGTTCAGATACGCAGTATTTT

v_gene: TRBV30
d_gene: .
j_gene: TRBJ2-1
abundance: .
CDR3aa: CAWSVIREQFF
CDR3nt: TGTGCCTGGAGTGTAATCCGTGAGCAGTTCTTC

v_gene: TRBV6-1
d_gene: TRBD2
j_gene: TRBJ2-7
abundance: .
CDR3aa: CASRGSLAATYEQYF
CDR3nt: TGTGCCAGCAGGGGGAGCCTAGCGGCAACCTACGAGCAGTACTTC

v_gene: TRBV7-2
d_gene: .
j_gene: TRBJ2-1
abundance: .
CDR3aa: CASSRYRDTEGGEQFF
CDR3nt: TGTGCCAGCAGCCGATACAGGGACACAGAAGGCGGTGAGCAGTTCTTC

v_gene: TRBV5-6
d_gene: .
j_gene: TRBJ2-7
abundance: .
CDR3aa: CASSFSPNEQYF
CDR3nt: TGTGCCAGCAGCTTCAGTCCGAACGAGCAGTACTTC

v_gene: TRBV10-3
d_gene: TRBD2
j_gene: TRBJ2-1
abundance: .
CDR3aa: CAISDGGTSGKNEQFF
CDR3nt: TGTGCCATCAGTGATGGAGGGACTAGCGGGAAGAATGAGCAGTTCTTC

v_gene: TRBV7-8
d_gene: .
j_gene: TRBJ1-1
abundance: .
CDR3aa: CASSPYRMNTEAFF
CDR3nt: TGTGCCAGCAGTCCCTATCGCATGAACACTGAAGCTTTCTTT

v_gene: TRBV5-4
d_gene: .
j_gene: TRBJ2-5
abundance: once
CDR3aa: CASSLAASDWETQYF
CDR3nt: TGTGCCAGCAGCTTGGCGGCTAGCGATTGGGAGACCCAGTACTTC

v_gene: TRBV2
d_gene: TRBD2
j_gene: TRBJ2-5
abundance: .
CDR3aa: CASNGRETQYF
CDR3nt: TGTGCCAGCAACGGGAGGGAGACCCAGTACTTC

v_gene: TRBV5-1
d_gene: .
j_gene: TRBJ2-7
abundance: .
CDR3aa: CASSAQLFASYEQYF
CDR3nt: TGCGCCAGCAGCGCACAACTATTCGCATCCTACGAGCAGTACTTC

v_gene: TRBV13
d_gene: TRBD2
j_gene: TRBJ2-1
abundance: once
CDR3aa: CASSWFLAGSDNEQFF
CDR3nt: TGTGCCAGCAGCTGGTTCCTAGCGGGGAGTGACAATGAGCAGTTCTTC

v_gene: TRBV5-6
d_gene: TRBD1
j_gene: TRBJ1-2
abundance: few
CDR3aa: CASSLATGGDGYTF
CDR3nt: TGTGCCAGCAGCTTGGCCACAGGGGGGGATGGCTACACCTTC

v_gene: TRBV11-2
d_gene: .
j_gene: TRBJ2-7
abundance: .
CDR3aa: CASSLERDEQYF
CDR3nt: TGTGCCAGCAGCTTAGAGAGGGACGAGCAGTACTTC

v_gene: TRBV5-8
d_gene: TRBD1
j_gene: TRBJ1-2
abundance: .
CDR3aa: CASSLEGQGNYGYTF
CDR3nt: TGTGCCAGCAGCTTGGAAGGACAGGGGAACTATGGCTACACCTTC

v_gene: TRBV9
d_gene: TRBD2
j_gene: TRBJ2-1
abundance: .
CDR3aa: CASSVGLAQSSYNEQFF
CDR3nt: TGTGCCAGCAGCGTCGGACTAGCGCAGAGCTCCTACAATGAGCAGTTCTTC

v_gene: TRBV21-1
d_gene: .
j_gene: TRBJ2-4
abundance: .
CDR3aa: CASTRTVSQPIIAKNIQYF
CDR3nt: TGTGCCAGCACCCGGACAGTCTCCCAACCGATTATAGCCAAAAACATTCAGTACTTC

v_gene: TRBV7-9
d_gene: TRBD1
j_gene: TRBJ2-7
abundance: few
CDR3aa: CASSPTGHEQYF
CDR3nt: TGTGCCAGCAGCCCGACAGGGCACGAGCAGTACTTC

v_gene: TRBV7-9
d_gene: .
j_gene: TRBJ2-3
abundance: .
CDR3aa: CASSFGTQYF
CDR3nt: TGTGCCAGCAGCTTCGGTACGCAGTATTTT

v_gene: TRBV10-1
d_gene: .
j_gene: TRBJ2-7
abundance: .
CDR3aa: CARQFDLLIYEQYF
CDR3nt: TGCGCCAGGCAATTTGACCTACTAATCTACGAGCAGTACTTC

v_gene: TRBV5-1
d_gene: TRBD1
j_gene: TRBJ1-5
abundance: .
CDR3aa: CASSPDRGNDQPQHF
CDR3nt: TGCGCCAGCAGCCCCGACAGGGGCAATGATCAGCCCCAGCATTTT

v_gene: TRBV12-5
d_gene: .
j_gene: TRBJ2-7
abundance: .
CDR3aa: CASGLVLASAGSSYEQYF
CDR3nt: TGTGCTAGTGGTTTGGTACTGGCATCGGCAGGCAGCTCCTACGAGCAGTACTTC

v_gene: TRBV11-3
d_gene: .
j_gene: TRBJ2-7
abundance: .
CDR3aa: CASSWPTDSYEQYF
CDR3nt: TGTGCCAGCAGCTGGCCGACTGATTCCTACGAGCAGTACTTC

v_gene: TRBV29-1
d_gene: TRBD1
j_gene: TRBJ1-2
abundance: .
CDR3aa: CSVEAGGIGGYTF
CDR3nt: TGCAGCGTTGAGGCAGGGGGCATAGGTGGCTACACCTTC

v_gene: TRBV7-2
d_gene: TRBD1
j_gene: TRBJ1-4
abundance: .
CDR3aa: CASSRQGPTNEKLFF
CDR3nt: TGTGCCAGCAGCCGACAGGGGCCCACTAATGAAAAACTGTTTTTT

v_gene: TRBV19
d_gene: TRBD2
j_gene: TRBJ2-3
abundance: .
CDR3aa: CASSTGPGLADTDTQYF
CDR3nt: TGTGCCAGTAGTACTGGACCGGGACTAGCGGATACAGATACGCAGTATTTT

v_gene: TRBV29-1
d_gene: .
j_gene: TRBJ2-3
abundance: .
CDR3aa: CSARTPGATQYF
CDR3nt: TGCAGCGCTAGGACTCCAGGGGCTACGCAGTATTTT

v_gene: TRBV9
d_gene: TRBD1
j_gene: TRBJ1-2
abundance: .
CDR3aa: CASSHGQGIGGYTF
CDR3nt: TGTGCCAGCAGTCATGGACAGGGGATAGGTGGCTACACCTTC

v_gene: TRBV7-3
d_gene: .
j_gene: TRBJ2-5
abundance: .
CDR3aa: CADLPEQETQYF
CDR3nt: TGTGCAGACTTACCCGAACAAGAGACCCAGTACTTC

v_gene: TRBV6-5
d_gene: .
j_gene: TRBJ2-7
abundance: .
CDR3aa: CASRRGTGSYEQYF
CDR3nt: TGTGCCAGCAGAAGGGGAACAGGCTCCTACGAGCAGTACTTC

v_gene: TRBV2
d_gene: .
j_gene: TRBJ1-1
abundance: .
CDR3aa: CASSVRRQGQNTEAFF
CDR3nt: TGTGCCAGCAGTGTTCGGAGGCAGGGGCAGAACACTGAAGCTTTCTTT

v_gene: TRBV11-2
d_gene: .
j_gene: TRBJ2-3
abundance: .
CDR3aa: CASSLTSSSTDTQYF
CDR3nt: TGTGCCAGCAGCTTAACTAGTAGTTCCACAGATACGCAGTATTTT

v_gene: TRBV7-9
d_gene: TRBD2
j_gene: TRBJ2-1
abundance: .
CDR3aa: CASSSPSGRVYEQFF
CDR3nt: TGTGCCAGCAGCTCTCCTAGCGGGAGGGTTTATGAGCAGTTCTTC

v_gene: TRBV5-1
d_gene: TRBD2
j_gene: TRBJ2-3
abundance: .
CDR3aa: CASSTGLAGGSDTQYF
CDR3nt: TGCGCCAGCAGCACGGGACTAGCGGGAGGTTCAGATACGCAGTATTTT

v_gene: TRBV27
d_gene: TRBD1
j_gene: TRBJ2-7
abundance: .
CDR3aa: CASSSLRDRLYEQYF
CDR3nt: TGTGCCAGCAGCTCCCTCCGGGACAGGCTTTACGAGCAGTACTTC

v_gene: TRBV5-5
d_gene: .
j_gene: TRBJ2-1
abundance: .
CDR3aa: CASSFRSLVLMYEQFF
CDR3nt: TGTGCCAGCAGCTTCAGGTCGTTGGTATTGATGTATGAGCAGTTCTTC

v_gene: TRBV5-6
d_gene: TRBD1
j_gene: TRBJ1-1
abundance: .
CDR3aa: CASSLAGGSEAFF
CDR3nt: TGTGCCAGCAGCTTGGCAGGGGGGTCTGAAGCTTTCTTT

v_gene: TRBV4-2
d_gene: TRBD1
j_gene: TRBJ2-7
abundance: .
CDR3aa: CASSQEGGPYYEQYF
CDR3nt: TGTGCCAGCAGCCAAGAAGGGGGCCCCTACTACGAGCAGTACTTC

v_gene: TRBV4-2
d_gene: TRBD1
j_gene: TRBJ2-2
abundance: .
CDR3aa: CATLYGQGGGTGELFF
CDR3nt: TGTGCCACCTTATATGGACAGGGGGGAGGCACCGGGGAGCTGTTTTTT

v_gene: TRBV25-1
d_gene: TRBD1
j_gene: TRBJ1-4
abundance: .
CDR3aa: CASSDDGRGREKLFF
CDR3nt: TGTGCCAGCAGTGACGACGGCAGGGGGCGTGAAAAACTGTTTTTT

v_gene: TRBV7-2
d_gene: .
j_gene: TRBJ2-1
abundance: .
CDR3aa: CASRRGPEQFF
CDR3nt: TGTGCCAGCAGGCGGGGTCCTGAGCAGTTCTTC